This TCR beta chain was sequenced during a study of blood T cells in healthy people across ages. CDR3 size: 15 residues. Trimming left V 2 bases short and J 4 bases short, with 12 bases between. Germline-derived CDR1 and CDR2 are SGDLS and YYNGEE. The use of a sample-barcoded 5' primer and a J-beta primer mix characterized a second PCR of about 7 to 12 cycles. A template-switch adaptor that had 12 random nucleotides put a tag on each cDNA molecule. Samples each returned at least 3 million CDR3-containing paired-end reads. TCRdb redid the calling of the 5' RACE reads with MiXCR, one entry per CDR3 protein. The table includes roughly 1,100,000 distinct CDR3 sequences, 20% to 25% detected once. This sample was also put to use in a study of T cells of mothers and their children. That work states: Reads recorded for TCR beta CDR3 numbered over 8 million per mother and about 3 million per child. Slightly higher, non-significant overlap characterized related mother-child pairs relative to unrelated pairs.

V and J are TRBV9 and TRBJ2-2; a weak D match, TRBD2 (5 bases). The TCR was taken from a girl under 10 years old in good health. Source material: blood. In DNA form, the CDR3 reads TGTGCCAGCAGCGTCCTTTTTGGAGGCACCGGGGAGCTGTTTTTT. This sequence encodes CASSVLFGGTGELFF.